This is a list of T cell receptor beta chains from one sample in a study of cytomegalovirus exposure and HLA in healthy donors. Assay used: immunoSEQ multiplex PCR; TCRdb lists only in-frame clones, some missing. The data contain 120,000 to 150,000 clones, 70% to 90% of them singletons. What was sequenced was PBMCs. These receptors came from a woman aged 18-30 years in good health and CMV-seropositive. Each CDR3 is given with its conserved first and last residue. A D gene is named only where the DNA matches it firmly. Clone sizes are given selectively: once, few, many, or a class where the clone is expanded.

d_gene	v_gene	j_gene	abundance	CDR3aa	CDR3nt
NA	TRBV30	TRBJ1-5	NA	CAWSVGPGYGNQPQHF	TGTGCCTGGAGTGTAGGGCCAGGGTACGGCAATCAGCCCCAGCATTTT
TRBD1	TRBV5-1	TRBJ1-4	NA	CASSPSGQGEKLFF	TGCGCCAGCAGCCCCTCGGGACAGGGGGAAAAACTGTTTTTT
NA	TRBV19	TRBJ1-5	NA	CASSIGQGQPQHF	TGTGCCAGTAGTATAGGTCAGGGTCAGCCCCAGCATTTT
TRBD2	TRBV9	TRBJ2-1	NA	CASGLLAGVDNEQFF	TGTGCCAGCGGATTACTAGCGGGAGTCGACAATGAGCAGTTCTTC
TRBD1	TRBV6-5	TRBJ1-3	once	CASSVTGGFGNTIYF	TGTGCCAGCAGTGTGACAGGGGGCTTTGGAAACACCATATATTTT
NA	TRBV18	TRBJ2-5	NA	CASSPPGEQETQYF	TGTGCCAGCTCACCACCGGGAGAACAAGAGACCCAGTACTTC
TRBD1	TRBV5-6	TRBJ1-4	NA	CASSAGQGRRAEKLFF	TGTGCCAGCAGCGCCGGACAGGGCCGACGAGCCGAAAAACTGTTTTTT
TRBD2	TRBV5-1	TRBJ2-1	once	CASSFTYGLQGLAGDQFF	TGCGCCAGCAGCTTTACCTACGGTCTACAGGGACTAGCGGGGGATCAGTTCTTC
TRBD1	TRBV5-4	TRBJ1-2	NA	CASSKPGTGGIWDGYTF	TGTGCCAGCAGCAAACCCGGGACAGGGGGCATTTGGGATGGCTACACCTTC
NA	TRBV29-1	TRBJ1-2	NA	CSVELGGRGGYTF	TGCAGCGTTGAGTTGGGGGGAAGAGGCGGCTACACCTTC
TRBD1	TRBV5-1	TRBJ2-2	NA	CASSLGQGVSTGELFF	TGCGCCAGCAGCTTGGGACAGGGGGTGAGCACCGGGGAGCTGTTTTTT
TRBD2	TRBV4-3	TRBJ2-7	NA	CASSQALAGGGDEQYF	TGCGCCAGCAGCCAAGCTTTAGCGGGAGGGGGGGACGAGCAGTACTTC
NA	TRBV27	TRBJ2-1	once	CASREFKQGHNEQFF	TGTGCCAGCAGGGAATTTAAACAGGGCCACAATGAGCAGTTCTTC
NA	TRBV2	TRBJ2-3	NA	CASSEGGTDTQYF	TGTGCCAGCAGCGAGGGCGGCACAGATACGCAGTATTTT
NA	TRBV4-1	TRBJ2-3	NA	CASSLFSTDTQYF	TGCGCCAGCAGTCTATTTAGCACAGATACGCAGTATTTT
TRBD1	TRBV4-1	TRBJ1-1	NA	CASKGTGNTEAFF	TGCGCCAGCAAAGGGACAGGGAACACTGAAGCTTTCTTT
TRBD1	TRBV12-5	TRBJ2-1	NA	CASGGTGENNEQFF	TGTGCTAGTGGCGGGACAGGGGAAAACAATGAGCAGTTCTTC
NA	TRBV6-5	TRBJ1-1	NA	CASSQTGNTEAFF	TGTGCCAGCAGCCAGACAGGGAACACTGAAGCTTTCTTT
NA	TRBV27	TRBJ1-2	NA	CASSYRNANYGYTF	TGTGCCAGCAGTTACAGAAATGCTAACTATGGCTACACCTTC
TRBD1	TRBV5-1	TRBJ2-1	NA	CASSPGTGGSNEQFF	TGCGCCAGCAGCCCAGGGACAGGGGGAAGCAATGAGCAGTTCTTC
TRBD2	TRBV5-1	TRBJ2-3	NA	CASNRVAGDTSDTQYF	TGCGCCAGCAATAGGGTAGCGGGAGATACATCAGATACGCAGTATTTT
NA	TRBV5-6	TRBJ2-5	NA	CASSSSGHTETQYF	TGTGCCAGCAGCTCCTCGGGACACACAGAGACCCAGTACTTC
TRBD2	TRBV7-2	TRBJ2-1	NA	CASSLVSSTSGRGYNEQFF	TGTGCCAGCAGCTTGGTATCCTCGACTAGCGGGAGGGGGTACAATGAGCAGTTCTTC
TRBD2	TRBV6-1	TRBJ2-7	NA	CASSGEAGGLHEQYF	TGTGCCAGCAGTGGGGAAGCGGGAGGGTTACACGAGCAGTACTTC
TRBD1	TRBV11-3	TRBJ2-1	NA	CAIQGINNEQFF	TGTGCCATACAGGGGATCAACAATGAGCAGTTCTTC
NA	TRBV11-2	TRBJ2-7	NA	CASSWGGGYEQYF	TGTGCCAGCAGCTGGGGAGGAGGCTACGAGCAGTACTTC
TRBD1	TRBV28	TRBJ1-2	once	CASRTGQGAYGYTF	TGTGCCAGCAGAACTGGACAGGGAGCTTATGGCTACACCTTC
NA	TRBV4-1	TRBJ2-2	NA	CASSQGGSTGELFF	TGCGCCAGCAGCCAAGGAGGCAGCACCGGGGAGCTGTTTTTT
TRBD1	TRBV20-1	TRBJ2-5	NA	CSARVTGGQYF	TGCAGTGCTAGAGTTACAGGGGGCCAGTACTTC
NA	TRBV4-1	TRBJ1-1	NA	CASSHRAGIFDTEAFF	TGCGCCAGCAGCCACAGAGCAGGGATCTTCGACACTGAAGCTTTCTTT
TRBD2	TRBV11-1	TRBJ2-3	NA	CASSYNTGTSMGTDTQYF	TGTGCCAGCAGCTACAATACCGGGACTAGCATGGGCACAGATACGCAGTATTTT
TRBD1	TRBV6-5	TRBJ2-7	NA	CASRDRVGAYEQYF	TGTGCCAGCCGGGACAGGGTGGGTGCCTACGAGCAGTACTTC
NA	TRBV27	TRBJ1-5	NA	CASSFGVGSNQPQHF	TGTGCCAGCAGTTTCGGGGTAGGTAGCAATCAGCCCCAGCATTTT
TRBD1	TRBV10-3	TRBJ2-6	NA	CAISDGQVPSGANVLTF	TGTGCCATCAGTGACGGACAGGTCCCCTCTGGGGCCAACGTCCTGACTTTC
TRBD1	TRBV15	TRBJ1-2	NA	CATSRDGQGAGYGYTF	TGTGCCACCAGCAGAGATGGTCAGGGGGCGGGCTATGGCTACACCTTC
TRBD2	TRBV5-1	TRBJ2-3	NA	CASSWEGTSGSADTQYF	TGCGCCAGCAGCTGGGAGGGGACTAGCGGGAGTGCAGATACGCAGTATTTT
NA	TRBV7-3	TRBJ2-1	NA	CASSSPGSTGEQFF	TGTGCCAGCAGCTCGCCGGGTAGCACAGGTGAGCAGTTCTTC
NA	TRBV2	TRBJ1-1	NA	CASSEPWAGGAFF	TGTGCCAGCAGTGAACCATGGGCAGGAGGAGCTTTCTTT
TRBD2	TRBV5-4	TRBJ2-3	NA	CASSFRSASGRRADTQYF	TGTGCCAGCAGCTTTCGGTCGGCTAGCGGGAGGCGGGCAGATACGCAGTATTTT
NA	TRBV6-4	TRBJ2-7	once	CASEGNSHEQYF	TGTGCCAGCGAGGGAAACTCCCACGAGCAGTACTTC
NA	TRBV9	TRBJ2-1	NA	CASSVARGDEQFF	TGTGCCAGCAGCGTAGCCAGGGGCGATGAGCAGTTCTTC
NA	TRBV10-2	TRBJ2-7	NA	CASSVRVESYEQYF	TGCGCCAGCAGTGTCCGGGTGGAGTCCTACGAGCAGTACTTC
TRBD2	TRBV7-2	TRBJ2-3	NA	CASSWLAAADTQYF	TGTGCCAGCAGTTGGCTAGCGGCCGCAGATACGCAGTATTTT
TRBD2	TRBV7-2	TRBJ2-7	NA	CASSLVGSGSYEQYF	TGTGCCAGCAGCTTAGTTGGTAGCGGGAGCTACGAGCAGTACTTC
NA	TRBV6-1	TRBJ2-7	NA	CASSGATDYEQYF	TGTGCCAGCAGTGGAGCCACAGACTACGAGCAGTACTTC
TRBD1	TRBV27	TRBJ1-1	NA	CASSLSFSSGTGRPEAFF	TGTGCCAGCAGTTTATCCTTCAGTTCCGGGACAGGGAGGCCTGAAGCTTTCTTT
NA	TRBV5-1	TRBJ2-7	NA	CASSLQGSFYEQYF	TGCGCCAGCAGCTTGCAGGGCTCGTTCTACGAGCAGTACTTC